This TCR beta chain was profiled in a study of blood T cells in healthy people across ages. Overall study: Template switching recovered approximately one barcoded beta molecule for every two T cells.

Samples each yielded at least 5.5 micrograms of total RNA. Primed by a sample-barcoded 5' primer and a J-beta primer mix, a second PCR proceeded for about 7 to 11 cycles. Each cDNA was tagged by a template-switch adaptor containing 12 random nucleotides. Every sample returned 2.5 million or more CDR3-containing paired-end reads. TCRdb itself ran the 5' RACE reads through MiXCR, one entry per CDR3 protein. The sample includes under 2 million distinct CDR3 sequences, around 36% of them seen just once. This clonotype came up a few times. Sequencing input: blood. This TCR was recovered from a woman aged 30 to 39 in good health.

The CDR3 nucleotides are TGCAGTGCTTGGACTAGCGGGAAGGGAGAGACCCAGTACTTC. This translates into CSAWTSGKGETQYF. V usage is TRBV20-1 and J usage is TRBJ2-5; 12 bases are shared with TRBD2. CDR1 and CDR2 (germline): DFQATT, SNEGSKA (reference sequence). Trimming took 5 bases from V and 4 from J; bases not matched to a gene: 5. The CDR3 spans 14 residues.